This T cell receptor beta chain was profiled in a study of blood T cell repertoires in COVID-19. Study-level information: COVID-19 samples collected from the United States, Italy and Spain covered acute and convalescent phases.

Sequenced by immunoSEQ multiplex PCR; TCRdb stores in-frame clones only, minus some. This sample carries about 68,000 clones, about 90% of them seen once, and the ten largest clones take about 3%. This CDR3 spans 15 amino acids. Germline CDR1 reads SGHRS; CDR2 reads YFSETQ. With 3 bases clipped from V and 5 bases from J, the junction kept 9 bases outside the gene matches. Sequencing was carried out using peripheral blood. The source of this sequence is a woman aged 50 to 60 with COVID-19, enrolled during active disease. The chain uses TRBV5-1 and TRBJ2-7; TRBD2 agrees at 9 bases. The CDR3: CASSWERLAVNEQYF. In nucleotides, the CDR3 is TGCGCCAGCAGCTGGGAGAGACTAGCGGTGAACGAGCAGTACTTC.